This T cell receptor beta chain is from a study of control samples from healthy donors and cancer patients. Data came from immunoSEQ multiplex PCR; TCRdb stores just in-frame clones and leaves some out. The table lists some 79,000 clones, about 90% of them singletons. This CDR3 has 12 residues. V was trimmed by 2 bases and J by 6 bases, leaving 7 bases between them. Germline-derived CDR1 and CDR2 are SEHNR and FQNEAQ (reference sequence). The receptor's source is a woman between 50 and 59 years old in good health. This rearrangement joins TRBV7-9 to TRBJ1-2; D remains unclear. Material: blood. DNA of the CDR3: TGTGCCAGCAGCTTAACGGACCATGGCTACACCTTC. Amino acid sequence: CASSLTDHGYTF.